These 14 T cell receptor beta chains came from one sample sequenced in a study of PD-1 blockade in classical Hodgkin lymphoma. Time point indicated: cycle 4 day 1 (C4D1), after 6 weeks of nivolumab. In every patient, relapse followed autologous stem cell transplantation, while exposure to brentuximab vedotin differed. Thawed PBMCs were the source of CD8+ T cells, obtained through magnetic negative selection. The repertoire was sequenced with immunoSEQ multiplex PCR; TCRdb's copy has only in-frame clones and lacks some. Of 9,500 to 14,000 clones listed, approximately 85% are singletons. Sample: CD8+ T cells from blood, taken before the fourth cycle of nivolumab. Source of these receptors: a human donor with classical Hodgkin lymphoma. The donor label of this sample is uncertain.

The rearrangement joins TRBV7-9 to TRBJ2-5; D might be TRBD2 (5 bases). Germline lookup yields CDR1 SEHNR and CDR2 FQNEAQ (reference sequence). This CDR3 has 15 amino acids. The V gene lost 5 bases and the J gene lost 1 base, with 14 bases spanning the gap. DNA of the CDR3: TGTGCCAGCAGCGACGACGGGAAGCTCCAAGAGACCCAGTACTTC. As protein: CASSDDGKLQETQYF.

The V and J genes are TRBV28 and TRBJ1-5; D is unresolved. V was trimmed by 3 bases and J by 2 bases, leaving 11 bases between them. The CDR3 is made up of 15 amino acids. Germline CDR1 reads MDHEN; CDR2 reads SYDVKM. CDR3 bases: TGTGCCAGCAGTTTCGAAGGTTTCGGCAATCAGCCCCAGCATTTT. Translated, it gives CASSFEGFGNQPQHF.

DNA for the CDR3: TGCGCCAGCAGCCTAGGACAGGGAAGGGACGAGCAGTACTTC. Its translation: CASSLGQGRDEQYF. V is TRBV5-1 and J is TRBJ2-7; 8 positions agree with TRBD1. Germline values: CDR1 SGHRS, CDR2 YFSETQ. After removal of 4 bases from V and 5 bases from J, the junction contained 8 bases not matched to a gene. The CDR3 is 14 amino acids.

The chain carries TRBV10-3 and TRBJ2-7; TRBD1 aligns across 8 bases. The V gene's germline CDR1 is ENHRY and CDR2 SYGVKD. This CDR3 has 14 residues. V shed 3 bases and J 6 bases; nucleotides not matched to a gene: 7. The CDR3 spells CAISEPGTGFEQYF. The CDR3 DNA is TGTGCCATCAGTGAACCCGGGACAGGCTTCGAGCAGTACTTC.

This rearrangement joins TRBV2 to TRBJ2-7; possible D gene TRBD1, 6 bases. This CDR3 comprises 14 residues. CDR1 and CDR2 (germline): SNHLY, FYNNEI. Trimming took off 9 bases at V and 2 bases at J, with 17 bases between the two ends. DNA of the CDR3: TGTGCCAGTGTAGGGACAAGGGCCACCTACGAGCAGTACTTC. Protein: CASVGTRATYEQYF.

This rearrangement joins TRBV14 to TRBJ1-2, with D tentatively TRBD1 (5 bases). The germline V gene encodes CDR1 SGHDN and CDR2 FVKESK. This CDR3 has 13 residues. V was clipped by 4 bases and J by 4 bases, with 10 bases between them. The DNA of the CDR3 is TGTGCCAGCAGCCGCGGGGGTCGCTATGGCTACACCTTC. Translating it yields CASSRGGRYGYTF.

The rearrangement joins TRBV19 to TRBJ2-1; D perhaps matches TRBD2 (5 bases). This CDR3 has 14 residues. Trimming stripped 6 bases from V and 0 bases from J, with 9 bases between. CDR1 and CDR2 (germline): LNHDA, SQIVND (reference sequence). CDR3 protein: CASRSGSSYNEQFF. The CDR3 bases are TGTGCCAGTAGGAGCGGTAGCTCCTACAATGAGCAGTTCTTC.

V usage is TRBV4-1 and J usage is TRBJ1-1, with D maybe TRBD1 (5 bases). Per germline, CDR1 MGHRA and CDR2 YSYEKL. Trimming cost V 0 bases and J 7 bases, with 15 bases left between them. The CDR3 is 15 amino acids. The CDR3 here is CASSQDPGTVDEAFF. CDR3 sequence (DNA): TGCGCCAGCAGCCAAGACCCAGGGACTGTGGATGAAGCTTTCTTT.

The genes are TRBV5-6 and TRBJ2-7, with D perhaps matching TRBD2 (6 bases). The V and J ends lost 2 bases and 0 bases respectively, with 9 bases between them. CDR1 and CDR2 (germline): SGHDT, YYEEEE. There are 14 residues in the CDR3. CDR3 amino acids: CASSFGGGSYEQYF. The CDR3 coding sequence is TGTGCCAGCAGCTTCGGGGGAGGCTCCTACGAGCAGTACTTC.

The genes are TRBV27 and TRBJ1-1, with D unclear. Germline lookup yields CDR1 MNHEY and CDR2 SMNVEV (reference sequence). The V and J ends lost 5 bases and 4 bases respectively, with 11 bases between them. The CDR3 sequence is 13 residues long. As DNA, the CDR3 is TGTGCCAGCAGTAGGACCTGGGGCACTGAAGCTTTCTTT. Translated, it gives CASSRTWGTEAFF.

The chain carries TRBV29-1 and TRBJ2-7; perhaps TRBD2 as D (5 bases). Germline CDR1 SQVTM, CDR2 ANQGSEA. The CDR3 runs 12 residues. V lost 3 bases and J 3 bases, leaving 9 bases between the germline ends. CDR3 protein: CSVESGNYEQYF. The CDR3 nucleotides are TGCAGCGTTGAGTCGGGAAACTACGAGCAGTACTTC.

The chain carries TRBV4-3 and TRBJ2-1; 8 nucleotides line up with TRBD1. Germline V lookup: CDR1 LGHNA, CDR2 YSLEER. Trimming took 1 base from V and 5 from J; bases not matched to a gene: 4. CDR3 length equals 15 residues. The CDR3 region is CASSQGQGRDNEQFF. The CDR3 bases are TGCGCCAGCAGCCAAGGACAGGGGAGAGACAATGAGCAGTTCTTC.

CDR3 sequence: CASMFAETQYF. The CDR3 DNA reads as TGCGCCAGCATGTTTGCGGAGACCCAGTACTTC. The chain links TRBV10-2 to TRBJ2-5, with D unclear. The CDR3 consists of 11 residues. Between the trimmed V and J ends, which lost 7 bases and 5 bases, there was a span of 8 bases. The germline V gene encodes CDR1 WSHSY and CDR2 SAAADI.

As DNA, the CDR3 is TGTGCCAGCAGTGCCGGACAAACTGAAGCTTTCTTT. As protein: CASSAGQTEAFF. The chain employs TRBV25-1 and TRBJ1-1; D might be TRBD1 (5 bases). Germline V gene lookup returns CDR1 MGHDK and CDR2 SYGVNS. CDR3 length: 12 residues. V was pared by 4 bases and J by 5 bases, with 8 bases between.